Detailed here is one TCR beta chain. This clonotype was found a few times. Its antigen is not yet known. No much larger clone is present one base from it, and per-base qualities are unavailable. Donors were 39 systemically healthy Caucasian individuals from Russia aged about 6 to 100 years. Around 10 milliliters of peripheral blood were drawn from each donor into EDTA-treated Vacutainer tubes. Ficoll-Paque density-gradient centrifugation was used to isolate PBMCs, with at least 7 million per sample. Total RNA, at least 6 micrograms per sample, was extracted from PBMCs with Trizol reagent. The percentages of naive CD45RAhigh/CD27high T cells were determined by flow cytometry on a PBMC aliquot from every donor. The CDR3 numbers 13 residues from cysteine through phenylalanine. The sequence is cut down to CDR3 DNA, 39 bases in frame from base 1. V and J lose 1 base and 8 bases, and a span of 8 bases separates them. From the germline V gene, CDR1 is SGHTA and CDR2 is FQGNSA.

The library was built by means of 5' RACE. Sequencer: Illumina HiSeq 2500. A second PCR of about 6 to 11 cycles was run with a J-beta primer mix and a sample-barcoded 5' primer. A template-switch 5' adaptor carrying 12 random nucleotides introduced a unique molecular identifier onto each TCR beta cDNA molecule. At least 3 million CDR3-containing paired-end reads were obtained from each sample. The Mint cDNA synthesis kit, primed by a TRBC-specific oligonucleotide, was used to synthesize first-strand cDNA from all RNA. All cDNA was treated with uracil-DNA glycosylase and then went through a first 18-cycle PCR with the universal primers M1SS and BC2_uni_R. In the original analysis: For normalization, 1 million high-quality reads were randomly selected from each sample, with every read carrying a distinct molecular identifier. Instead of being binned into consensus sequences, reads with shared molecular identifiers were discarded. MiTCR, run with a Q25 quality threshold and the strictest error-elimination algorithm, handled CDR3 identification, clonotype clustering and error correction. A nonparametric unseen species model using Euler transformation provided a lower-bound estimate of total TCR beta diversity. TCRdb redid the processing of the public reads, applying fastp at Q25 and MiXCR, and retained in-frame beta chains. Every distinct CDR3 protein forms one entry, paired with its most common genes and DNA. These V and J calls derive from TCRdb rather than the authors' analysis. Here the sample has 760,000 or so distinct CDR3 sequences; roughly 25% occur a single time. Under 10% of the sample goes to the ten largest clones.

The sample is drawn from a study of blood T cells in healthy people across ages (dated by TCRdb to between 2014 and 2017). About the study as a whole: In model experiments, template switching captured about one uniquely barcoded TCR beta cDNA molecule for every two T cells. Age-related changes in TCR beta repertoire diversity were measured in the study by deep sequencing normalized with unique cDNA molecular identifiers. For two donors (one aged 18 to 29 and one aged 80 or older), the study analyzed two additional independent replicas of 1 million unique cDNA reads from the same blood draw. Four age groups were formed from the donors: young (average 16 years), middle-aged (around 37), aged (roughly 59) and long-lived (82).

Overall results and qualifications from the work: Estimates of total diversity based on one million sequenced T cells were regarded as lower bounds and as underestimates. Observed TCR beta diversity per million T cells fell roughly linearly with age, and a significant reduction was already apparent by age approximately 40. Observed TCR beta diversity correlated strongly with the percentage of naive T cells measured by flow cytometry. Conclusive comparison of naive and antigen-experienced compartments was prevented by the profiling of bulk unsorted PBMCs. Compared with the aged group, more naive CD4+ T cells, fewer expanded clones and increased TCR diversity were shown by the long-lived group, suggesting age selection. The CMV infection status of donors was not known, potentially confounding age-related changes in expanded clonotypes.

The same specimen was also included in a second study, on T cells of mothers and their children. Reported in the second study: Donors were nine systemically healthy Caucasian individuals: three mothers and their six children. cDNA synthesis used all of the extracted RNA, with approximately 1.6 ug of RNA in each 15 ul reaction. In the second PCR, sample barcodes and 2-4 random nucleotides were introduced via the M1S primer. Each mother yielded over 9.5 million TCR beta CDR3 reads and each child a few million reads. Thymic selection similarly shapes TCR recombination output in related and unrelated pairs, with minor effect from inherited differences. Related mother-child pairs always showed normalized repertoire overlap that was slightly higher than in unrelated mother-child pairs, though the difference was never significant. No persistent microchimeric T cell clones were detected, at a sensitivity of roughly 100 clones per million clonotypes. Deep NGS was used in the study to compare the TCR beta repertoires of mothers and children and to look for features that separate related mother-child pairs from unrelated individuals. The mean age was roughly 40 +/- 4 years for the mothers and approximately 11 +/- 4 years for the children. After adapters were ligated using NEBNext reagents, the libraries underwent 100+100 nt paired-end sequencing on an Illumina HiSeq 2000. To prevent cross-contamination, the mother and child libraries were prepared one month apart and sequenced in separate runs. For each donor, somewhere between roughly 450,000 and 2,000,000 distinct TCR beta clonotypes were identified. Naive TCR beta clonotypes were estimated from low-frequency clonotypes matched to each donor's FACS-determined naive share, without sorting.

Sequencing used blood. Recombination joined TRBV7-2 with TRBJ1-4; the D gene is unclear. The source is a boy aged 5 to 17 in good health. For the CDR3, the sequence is CASSLEQDEKLFF. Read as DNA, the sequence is TGTGCCAGCAGCTTAGAACAAGACGAAAAACTGTTTTTT.